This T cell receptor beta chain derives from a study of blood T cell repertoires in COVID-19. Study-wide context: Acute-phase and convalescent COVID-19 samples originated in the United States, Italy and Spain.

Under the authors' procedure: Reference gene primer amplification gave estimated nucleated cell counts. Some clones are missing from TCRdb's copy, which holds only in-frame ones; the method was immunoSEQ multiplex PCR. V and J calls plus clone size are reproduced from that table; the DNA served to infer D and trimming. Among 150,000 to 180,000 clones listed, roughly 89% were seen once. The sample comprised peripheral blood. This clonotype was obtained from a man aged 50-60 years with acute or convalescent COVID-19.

The CDR3 is CASSFDSAYEQYF. CDR3 sequence (DNA): TGTGCCAGCAGTTTCGACTCCGCCTACGAGCAGTACTTC. The V gene is TRBV28, the J gene TRBJ2-7; D gene unclear. Trimming cost V 3 bases and J 2 bases, with 8 bases left between them. This CDR3 contains 13 residues. Germline lookup yields CDR1 MDHEN and CDR2 SYDVKM.